This T cell receptor (beta chain) was retrieved from a study of graft-versus-host responses after intestinal transplantation. Overall study results and limits: Recipient marrow held GvH clones, some first seen in ileum or blood.

A single count supports this clone. No antigen is known for it. CDR1 and CDR2 from the germline V gene are MNHNS and SASEGT. Deletions cut 6 bases from V and 4 bases from J, with 15 bases between. The CDR3 is 14 residues long. The method was immunoSEQ multiplex PCR; TCRdb's version includes in-frame clones alone and lacks a portion of them. Of about 71,000 clones in the sample, 90% were seen once. V usage is TRBV6-1 and J usage is TRBJ1-1; perhaps TRBD1 as D (5 bases). The source was unstimulated CD8+ T cells sorted from spleen or lymph node cells, collected before intestinal transplant. The receptor was isolated from a human donor who received an intestinal transplant. CDR3 sequence (DNA): TGTGCCAGCAGGTGGGATGGGACTGGCACTGAAGCTTTCTTT. This codes for CASRWDGTGTEAFF.